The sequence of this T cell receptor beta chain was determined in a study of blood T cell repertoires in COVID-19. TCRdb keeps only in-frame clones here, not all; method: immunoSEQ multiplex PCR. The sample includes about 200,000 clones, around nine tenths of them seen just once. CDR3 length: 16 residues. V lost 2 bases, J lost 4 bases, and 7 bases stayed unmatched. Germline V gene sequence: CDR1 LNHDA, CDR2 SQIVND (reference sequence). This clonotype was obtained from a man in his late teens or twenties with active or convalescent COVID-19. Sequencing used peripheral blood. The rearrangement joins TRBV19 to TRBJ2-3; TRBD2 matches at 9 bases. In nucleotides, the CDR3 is TGTGCCAGTAGTATATCTAGCGGGGCTTTGGCAGATACGCAGTATTTT. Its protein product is CASSISSGALADTQYF.